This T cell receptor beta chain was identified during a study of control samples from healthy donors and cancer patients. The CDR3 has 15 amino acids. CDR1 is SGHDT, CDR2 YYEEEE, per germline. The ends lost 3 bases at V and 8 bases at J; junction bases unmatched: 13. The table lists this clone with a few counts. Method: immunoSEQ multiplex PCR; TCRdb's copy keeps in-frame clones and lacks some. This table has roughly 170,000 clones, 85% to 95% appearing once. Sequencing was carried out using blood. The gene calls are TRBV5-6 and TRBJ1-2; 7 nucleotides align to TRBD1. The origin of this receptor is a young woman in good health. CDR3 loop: CASSSILDRQIGYTF. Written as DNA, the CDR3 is TGTGCCAGCAGCTCGATACTGGACAGGCAGATCGGCTACACCTTC.